This T cell receptor beta chain was recorded in a study of CD8 T cells in ankylosing spondylitis. Study-wide results and caveats: Disease-associated clones were reportedly significantly overrepresented in matched ankylosing spondylitis synovial fluid. Clones that were linked to disease were CD8+ and were relatively rare in peripheral blood. There was a TCR beta motif, made of several highly homologous variants, that appeared characteristic of ankylosing spondylitis blood.

Researchers built TCR beta libraries using quantitative 5'-RACE with molecular barcodes. TCRdb analysed the 5' RACE reads with MiXCR anew, one entry per CDR3 protein. The sample has 100,000 or so distinct CDR3 sequences; about 8.1% are singletons. This clonotype occurred a few times. The antigen remains unidentified. The material sequenced was blood, either unsorted or a sorted T cell fraction (not recorded which). The TCR originated in a male donor with ankylosing spondylitis.

CDR3: CATTTSGGTDTQYF. The CDR3 region has the DNA TGTGCCACCACGACTAGCGGGGGCACAGATACGCAGTATTTT. The chain links TRBV10-3 to TRBJ2-3, with 11 bases aligning to TRBD2. CDR1 is ENHRY, CDR2 SYGVKD, per germline. The trim removed 10 bases at V and 1 base at J, leaving 4 bases unmatched. This CDR3 has 14 amino acids.